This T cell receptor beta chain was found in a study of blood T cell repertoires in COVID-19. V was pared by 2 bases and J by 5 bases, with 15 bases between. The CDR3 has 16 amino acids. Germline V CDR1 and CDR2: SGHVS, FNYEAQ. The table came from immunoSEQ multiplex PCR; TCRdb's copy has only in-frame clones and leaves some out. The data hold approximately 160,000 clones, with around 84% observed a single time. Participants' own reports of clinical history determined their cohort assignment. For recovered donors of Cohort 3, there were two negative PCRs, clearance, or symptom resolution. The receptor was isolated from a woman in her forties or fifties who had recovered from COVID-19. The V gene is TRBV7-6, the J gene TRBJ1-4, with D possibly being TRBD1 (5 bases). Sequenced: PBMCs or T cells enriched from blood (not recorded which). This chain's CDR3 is CASSLRLLTENEKLFF. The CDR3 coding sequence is TGTGCCAGCAGCTTAAGACTGCTGACAGAAAATGAAAAACTGTTTTTT.